This T cell receptor (beta chain) was sequenced for a study of blood T cell repertoires in COVID-19. Study overall: Collection of acute and convalescent COVID-19 samples took place in the United States, Italy and Spain.

Patients at the Seattle site were enrolled during active infection and followed longitudinally. As originally analysed: Nucleated cell counts were estimated from reference gene primer amplification. Assay used: immunoSEQ multiplex PCR; TCRdb lists only in-frame clones, some missing. For V, J and clone size, that table is used; D and trimming come from the DNA. The table has 150,000 to 200,000 clones, over 90% seen once. CDR1 is ENHRY and CDR2 is SYGVKD in the germline V gene. J lost 6 bases, V lost 10 bases, and 4 bases had no gene match. The CDR3 is 11 amino acids. The chain is built from TRBV10-3 and TRBJ2-5, with 8 bases fitting TRBD1. This clonotype originated in a woman aged 55-75 years with COVID-19, enrolled during active disease. Sample: peripheral blood. CDR3 nucleotides: TGTGCCACCAGACAGGGGCAGACCCAGTACTTC. It translates to CATRQGQTQYF.